The 29 T cell receptor beta chains in this list originate from one sample, sequenced in a study of blood T cell repertoires in COVID-19. The protocol was immunoSEQ multiplex PCR, while the TCRdb copy is restricted to in-frame clones and leaves out a portion. The sample consists of roughly 250,000 clones, roughly 88% of them appearing once. The sequenced material came from PBMCs or T cells enriched from blood (not recorded which). These receptor sequences come from a woman aged 40 to 55 with acute COVID-19.

The chain joins TRBV30 to TRBJ1-2; D may be TRBD1 (5 bases). CDR3 length equals 13 residues. Trimming removed 2 bases from V and 4 bases from J, with 11 bases in between. The V gene's germline CDR1 is GTSNPN and CDR2 SVGIG (reference sequence). This CDR3 is CAWSTGTPYGYTF. CDR3 sequence (DNA): TGTGCCTGGAGTACCGGGACTCCCTATGGCTACACCTTC.

The V gene is TRBV5-5, the J gene TRBJ1-2, with TRBD1 as a possible D gene (5 bases). The germline gives CDR1 SGHKS, CDR2 YYEKEE (reference sequence). Trimming left V 3 bases short and J 0 bases short, with 12 bases between. This CDR3 spans 15 amino acids. This CDR3 reads CASSWTSGANYGYTF. CDR3 nucleotides: TGTGCCAGCAGCTGGACCTCGGGGGCTAACTATGGCTACACCTTC.

The V gene is TRBV28, the J gene TRBJ2-5, with 8 nucleotides matching TRBD1. Germline V gene lookup returns CDR1 MDHEN and CDR2 SYDVKM. Trimming cost V 8 bases and J 1 base; bases outside gene matches: 6. The CDR3 loop spans 14 amino acids. CDR3 loop: CASFGRGRQETQYF. In nucleotides, the CDR3 is TGTGCCAGCTTTGGCAGGGGGCGCCAAGAGACCCAGTACTTC.

The chain is built from TRBV5-8 and TRBJ2-1; D may be TRBD1 (5 bases). This CDR3 spans 15 amino acids. Germline V CDR1 and CDR2: SGHTS, YDEGEE. V was clipped by 0 bases and J by 9 bases, with 16 bases between them. For the CDR3, the DNA is TGTGCCAGCAGCTTGGCGGTCAGGGTTAGGGGTGAGCAGTTCTTC. Its protein product is CASSLAVRVRGEQFF.

This chain joins TRBV27 and TRBJ1-1; D is perhaps TRBD1 (5 bases). The ends were cut back, 0 bases at V and 4 bases at J, with 18 bases in the middle. Germline CDR1 and CDR2: MNHEY and SMNVEV (reference sequence). The CDR3 runs to 17 residues. The CDR3 DNA is TGTGCCAGCAGTTTATCGTCCCGTCCCAGGGCTTCCACTGAAGCTTTCTTT. This sequence encodes CASSLSSRPRASTEAFF.

The chain couples TRBV6-6 to TRBJ1-5, with D uncertain. The CDR3 loop spans 14 amino acids. The V end was cut by 2 bases, the J end by 0 bases, with 5 bases between. CDR1 and CDR2 from the germline V gene are MNHNY and SVGAGI (reference sequence). The CDR3 is CASSYDYSNQPQHF. CDR3 sequence (DNA): TGTGCCAGCAGTTACGACTATAGCAATCAGCCCCAGCATTTT.

This rearrangement joins TRBV24-1 to TRBJ2-3; 10 positions agree with TRBD1. This CDR3 contains 13 residues. Unmatched junction bases numbered 4, after V lost 9 bases and J lost 5 bases. The V gene's germline CDR1 is KGHDR and CDR2 SFDVKD. The CDR3 bases are TGTGCCACCCAGACAGGGGGCGGAGATACGCAGTATTTT. Amino acids: CATQTGGGDTQYF.

The chain employs TRBV11-1 and TRBJ2-3; the match to TRBD2 covers 11 bases. This CDR3 is built from 16 residues. J was trimmed by 5 bases and V by 1 base; bases with no gene match: 5. CDR1 is SGHAT, CDR2 FQDESV, per germline (reference sequence). The CDR3 loop is CASSLGIAGGIDTQYF. For the CDR3, the DNA is TGTGCCAGCAGCTTAGGGATAGCGGGGGGGATAGATACGCAGTATTTT.

The CDR3 reads CASSGRQGATNEKLFF. Written as DNA, the CDR3 is TGCGCCAGCAGCGGTAGGCAGGGGGCAACTAATGAAAAACTGTTTTTT. The chain is built from TRBV5-1 and TRBJ1-4; 7 bases are a match to TRBD1. Trimming at V came to 4 bases and at J to 0 bases, leaving 6 bases not matched to a gene. The germline CDR1 and CDR2 sequences are SGHRS and YFSETQ. The CDR3 loop spans 16 amino acids.

The genes are TRBV7-8 and TRBJ1-1; 7 nucleotides agree with TRBD1. CDR3 length equals 15 residues. Germline V CDR1 and CDR2: SGHVS, FQNEAQ. Trimming removed 1 base from V and 1 base from J; junction bases left unmatched: 3. The CDR3 nucleotides read TGTGCCAGCAGCTTAGGGGGACAGTCGAACACTGAAGCTTTCTTT. It codes for CASSLGGQSNTEAFF.

The V and J genes are TRBV6-5 and TRBJ2-7, with 10 bases lining up with TRBD1. CDR1 and CDR2 (germline): MNHEY, SVGAGI. The CDR3 is 14 residues long. The ends lost 10 bases at V and 7 bases at J; junction bases unmatched: 13. DNA for the CDR3: TGTGCCATTCGCTCGGACAGGGGGGCTTTGGAGCAGTACTTC. It specifies CAIRSDRGALEQYF.

This chain connects TRBV2 to TRBJ2-5; tentative D call: TRBD1 (5 bases). V was shortened by 8 bases and J by 0 bases, with 7 bases between the two germline ends. This CDR3 contains 12 residues. Germline CDR1 reads SNHLY; CDR2 reads FYNNEI. The CDR3 DNA is TGTGCCAGCTGCAGGGACCAAGAGACCCAGTACTTC. Its protein product is CASCRDQETQYF.

This chain uses TRBV27 with TRBJ2-5; unclear D gene. Trimming stripped 7 bases from V and 5 bases from J, with 23 bases between. Germline CDR1 and CDR2: MNHEY and SMNVEV (reference sequence). This CDR3 has 16 residues. The CDR3 here is CASNLTPGSPRETQYF. The DNA of the CDR3 is TGTGCCAGCAACTTAACCCCCGGGTCCCCACGGGAGACCCAGTACTTC.

V is TRBV19 and J is TRBJ2-3; 8 bases fit TRBD2. The V and J ends lost 3 bases and 2 bases, in that order; junction bases with no gene match: 10. Germline-derived CDR1 and CDR2 are LNHDA and SQIVND (reference sequence). The CDR3 has 17 amino acids. The CDR3 DNA is TGTGCCAGTAGTATCAGGGAACTAGCGGAATTCACAGATACGCAGTATTTT. It is translated as CASSIRELAEFTDTQYF.

This clone showed up many times. The chain uses TRBV7-3 and TRBJ2-2, with 7 bases fitting TRBD2. After removal of 5 bases from V and 0 bases from J, the junction contained 3 bases not matched to a gene. Germline assignment: CDR1 SGHTA and CDR2 FQGTGA. This CDR3 contains 15 residues. The CDR3 spells CASSASGTNTGELFF. Written as DNA, the CDR3 is TGTGCCAGCAGCGCTAGCGGAACGAACACCGGGGAGCTGTTTTTT.

This clone was observed once. This sequence joins TRBV5-4 and TRBJ2-1, with unresolved D. Per the germline V gene, CDR1 is SGHNT and CDR2 is YYREEE (reference sequence). Deletions cut 4 bases from V and 6 bases from J, with 8 bases between. This CDR3 has 12 residues. CDR3 sequence (DNA): TGTGCCAGCAGCCCTAACAGCAATGAGCAGTTCTTC. Translated: CASSPNSNEQFF.

V and J are TRBV5-4 and TRBJ1-3, with D tentatively TRBD1 (5 bases). The CDR3 totals 15 residues. Between the trimmed V and J ends, which lost 5 bases and 8 bases, there was a span of 20 bases. Germline V CDR1 and CDR2: SGHNT, YYREEE (reference sequence). The CDR3 loop reads CASRGGLGASDTIYF. The CDR3 DNA reads TGTGCCAGCAGGGGGGGTTTAGGGGCTTCCGACACCATATATTTT.

Details on this clone: The sample has other DNA sequences that encode this CDR3 too. The V gene is TRBV7-2, the J gene TRBJ1-4; 10 nucleotides match TRBD1. V lost 5 bases and J lost 5; bases outside the gene matches: 2. The CDR3 sequence is 14 residues long. CDR1 and CDR2 (germline): SGHTA, FQGNSA. The CDR3 bases are TGTGCCAGCAGCCCGGACAGGGGGAATGAAAAACTGTTTTTT. Translation gives CASSPDRGNEKLFF.

As concerns this clone: The junction departs from the called germline gene at one end, perhaps through a read error. The CDR3 DNA reads TGTGCCAGTAGAAAAACCAGCCCCTACGAGCGGTACTTC. It encodes CASRKTSPYERYF. The chain carries TRBV28 and TRBJ2-7; D remains unclear. CDR3 length equals 13 residues. Germline-derived CDR1 and CDR2 are MDHEN and SYDVKM. The full variable domain, with the rest looked up from reference TRBV28 and TRBJ2-7, is DVKVTQSSRYLVKRTGEKVFLECVQDMDHENMFWYRQDPGLGLRLIYFSYDVKMKEKGDIPEGYSVSREKKERFSLILESASTNQTSMYLCASRKTSPYERYFGPGTRLTVT.

This clone was recorded only once. The CDR3 bases are TGTGCCAGCAGTAGGGGGCAGGGCGTACTAGGCTACACCTTC. Its protein product is CASSRGQGVLGYTF. The chain joins TRBV2 to TRBJ1-2, with 7 bases lining up with TRBD1. The germline V gene encodes CDR1 SNHLY and CDR2 FYNNEI. The CDR3 runs to 14 residues. V lost 5 bases to trimming and J lost 8 bases; unmatched junction nucleotides: 11. The variable domain in full, completed from reference TRBV2 and TRBJ1-2, reads EPEVTQTPSHQVTQMGQEVILRCVPISNHLYFYWYRQILGQKVEFLVSFYNNEISEKSEIFDDQFSVERPDGSNFTLKIRSTKLEDSAMYFCASSRGQGVLGYTFGSGTRLTVV.

The chain is built from TRBV3-1 (or the pseudogene TRBV3-2) and TRBJ1-5; D is undetermined. The germline CDR1 and CDR2 sequences are LGHDT and YNNKEL (reference sequence). This CDR3 has 14 residues. Trimming took off 1 base at V and 4 bases at J, with 8 bases between the two ends. The DNA for the CDR3 is TGTGCCAGCAGCCAAGCGTCGGGGAATCAGCCCCAGCATTTT. Translating it yields CASSQASGNQPQHF.

This clone was detected only a few times. The gene calls are TRBV5-6 and TRBJ2-1; weak D call: TRBD1 (6 bases). This CDR3 contains 16 residues. V lost 4 bases, J lost 0 bases, and 14 bases lay in between. CDR1 and CDR2 (germline): SGHDT, YYEEEE. The DNA for the CDR3 is TGTGCCAGCAGCCCCAGGGGAGTAGCCTCCTACAATGAGCAGTTCTTC. It translates to CASSPRGVASYNEQFF. Full variable domain (outside the CDR3, taken from reference TRBV5-6 and TRBJ2-1): DAGVTQSPTHLIKTRGQQVTLRCSPKSGHDTVSWYQQALGQGPQFIFQYYEEEERQRGNFPDRFSGHQFPNYSSELNVNALLLGDSALYLCASSPRGVASYNEQFFGPGTRLTVL.

The chain has TRBV5-1 and TRBJ1-6; D gene unclear. Trimming removed 4 bases from V and 5 bases from J, with 13 bases in between. Germline V lookup: CDR1 SGHRS, CDR2 YFSETQ. The CDR3 loop spans 15 amino acids. CDR3 in amino acids: CASSQRQHNNSPLHF. In nucleotides, the CDR3 is TGCGCCAGCAGCCAGAGACAACACAATAATTCACCCCTCCACTTT.

This chain connects TRBV2 to TRBJ2-7; 12 bases match TRBD2. This CDR3 has 16 amino acids. Germline loops: CDR1 SNHLY, CDR2 FYNNEI. Unmatched junction bases numbered 11, after V lost 6 bases and J lost 5 bases. CDR3 nucleotide sequence: TGTGCCAGCAGACGCCTAGCGGGGGGGCCTTACGACGAGCAGTACTTC. Translating it yields CASRRLAGGPYDEQYF.

The chain recombines TRBV30 with TRBJ1-6; unclear D gene. The CDR3 totals 15 residues. Germline CDR1 GTSNPN, CDR2 SVGIG (reference sequence). Trimming took off 3 bases at V and 8 bases at J, with 17 bases between the two ends. Here the CDR3 reads CAWRGQATHYSPLHF. CDR3 coding DNA: TGTGCCTGGAGGGGCCAGGCCACGCATTATTCACCCCTCCACTTT.

The chain is built from TRBV27 and TRBJ2-7; 10 bases match TRBD1. This CDR3 spans 14 amino acids. The trim removed 3 bases at V and 6 bases at J, leaving 5 bases unmatched. Germline V gives CDR1 MNHEY, CDR2 SMNVEV (reference sequence). CDR3 DNA sequence: TGTGCCAGCAGTTTTGGGACAGGGGTTCTCGAGCAGTACTTC. Encoded protein: CASSFGTGVLEQYF.

The chain uses TRBV5-1 and TRBJ2-2; D is unresolved. The CDR3 totals 16 residues. V gave up 1 base and J gave up 2 bases, with 12 bases separating them. Looked up from germline, CDR1 is SGHRS and CDR2 is YFSETQ. Written as DNA, the CDR3 is TGCGCCAGCAGCTTGTATCTCAGCGTCAACACCGGGGAGCTGTTTTTT. Amino acid sequence: CASSLYLSVNTGELFF. Full variable domain (missing parts from reference TRBV5-1 and TRBJ2-2): KAGVTQTPRYLIKTRGQQVTLSCSPISGHRSVSWYQQTPGQGLQFLFEYFSETQRNKGNFPGRFSGRQFSNSRSEMNVSTLELGDSALYLCASSLYLSVNTGELFFGEGSRLTVL.

On this clone itself: A junction end diverges from the germline sequence, so it may reflect a read error. This CDR3 is also generated by other DNA sequences in the sample. The chain carries TRBV9 and TRBJ2-3, with 10 nucleotides matching TRBD2. The CDR3 has 16 amino acids. Per the germline V gene, CDR1 is SGDLS and CDR2 is YYNGEE. CDR3 sequence: CASSVESGRVTDTQYF. CDR3 DNA: TGTGCCAGCAGCGTAGAAAGCGGGAGGGTGACAGATACGCAATATTTT.

The J gene is TRBJ2-7, the V gene TRBV11-2, with a tentative D call TRBD1 (5 bases). This CDR3 spans 16 amino acids. Germline CDR1 SGHAT, CDR2 FQNNGV. Trimming stripped 3 bases from V and 0 bases from J, with 15 bases between. This chain's CDR3 is CASSFDHLDTSYEQYF. DNA of the CDR3: TGTGCCAGCAGCTTCGATCACCTGGACACCTCCTACGAGCAGTACTTC.